These 28 T cell receptor beta chains share one sample of origin, sequenced in a study of OX40 agonist ivuxolimab in advanced cancers. Repertoires were generated with immunoSEQ multiplex PCR, while TCRdb's copy carries only in-frame clones and drops some. This table has 36,000 or so clones, around 80% appearing once. Sequenced material: CD4+ or CD8+ T cells sorted from blood, taken in a trial of the OX40 agonist ivuxolimab. The receptors come from an adult with an advanced solid tumor such as melanoma, head and neck, liver or kidney cancer.

V gene TRBV4-2 combines with J gene TRBJ2-7; the D gene is possibly TRBD2 (6 bases). This CDR3 comprises 14 residues. The germline V and J ends were trimmed by 1 base and 5 bases, with 12 bases remaining between them. Per the germline V gene, CDR1 is LGHNA and CDR2 is YNFKEQ. The DNA of the CDR3 is TGTGCCAGCAGCCAAGCCAGGGAGGCCAACGAGCAGTACTTC. Its protein is CASSQAREANEQYF.

The genes are TRBV6-6 and TRBJ2-6, with D tentatively TRBD1 (6 bases). Trimming pared 9 bases from V and 4 bases from J, leaving 16 bases between. This CDR3 is built from 15 residues. In germline, CDR1 is MNHNY, CDR2 SVGAGI (reference sequence). The CDR3 loop is CASILSGAGANVLTF. The CDR3 region has the DNA TGTGCCAGTATTCTTTCAGGGGCCGGGGCCAACGTCCTGACTTTC.

The chain joins TRBV5-6 to TRBJ2-2, with TRBD1 matching over 8 bases. CDR3 length: 15 amino acids. The germline gives CDR1 SGHDT, CDR2 YYEEEE. J was trimmed by 4 bases and V by 6 bases; bases with no gene match: 8. CDR3 protein: CASKDRGDFTGELFF. CDR3 coding DNA: TGTGCCAGCAAAGACAGGGGTGATTTCACCGGGGAGCTGTTTTTT. The full variable domain, with the rest looked up from reference TRBV5-6 and TRBJ2-2, is DAGVTQSPTHLIKTRGQQVTLRCSPKSGHDTVSWYQQALGQGPQFIFQYYEEEERQRGNFPDRFSGHQFPNYSSELNVNALLLGDSALYLCASKDRGDFTGELFFGEGSRLTVL.

The chain's CDR3 is CASSSIAGVTDTQYF. Written as DNA, the CDR3 is TGTGCCAGCAGCTCAATAGCGGGGGTCACAGATACGCAGTATTTT. This chain connects TRBV7-9 to TRBJ2-3; 9 bases are shared with TRBD2. Germline CDR1 reads SEHNR; CDR2 reads FQNEAQ (reference sequence). The CDR3 covers 15 residues. The V and J ends lost 4 bases and 2 bases, in that order; junction bases with no gene match: 4.

This clone was observed a handful of times. The chain uses TRBV6-1 and TRBJ2-3; a weak D match, TRBD2 (5 bases). V dropped 7 bases and J dropped 3 bases, with 14 bases sitting between them. Germline loops: CDR1 MNHNS, CDR2 SASEGT. There are 14 residues in the CDR3. CDR3 DNA sequence: TGTGCCAGCAAAACTTTTCCGGGGACAGATACGCAGTATTTT. This encodes CASKTFPGTDTQYF.

The chain is built from TRBV28 and TRBJ2-5; D gene unclear. CDR3 length: 10 residues. V lost 6 bases, J lost 2 bases, and 1 base lay in between. The V gene's germline CDR1 is MDHEN and CDR2 SYDVKM. The CDR3: CASRQETQYF. The CDR3 bases are TGTGCCAGCAGGCAAGAGACCCAGTACTTC.

The chain couples TRBV6-6 to TRBJ1-3; D call uncertain. V was trimmed by 6 bases and J by 4 bases, leaving 13 bases between them. The CDR3 runs to 14 residues. Germline V gene sequence: CDR1 MNHNY, CDR2 SVGAGI (reference sequence). CDR3 loop: CASRSAGSGNTIYF. CDR3 bases: TGTGCCAGCAGATCGGCAGGATCGGGAAACACCATATATTTT.

J is TRBJ1-6 and V is TRBV6-6; D is ambiguous. Trimming left V 5 bases short and J 10 bases short, with 15 bases between. Germline V gives CDR1 MNHNY, CDR2 SVGAGI (reference sequence). The CDR3 contains 14 residues. CDR3 nucleotide sequence: TGTGCCAGCAGTCTTAACTCTGGCGGGTCACCCCTCCACTTT. This encodes CASSLNSGGSPLHF.

The rearrangement joins TRBV27 to TRBJ2-3; the D is unclear. The V gene's germline CDR1 is MNHEY and CDR2 SMNVEV (reference sequence). The CDR3 length is 11 residues. V lost 2 bases to trimming and J lost 4 bases, with 1 base between them. In DNA form, the CDR3 reads TGTGCCAGCAGTTTAGCAGATACGCAGTATTTT. Translated: CASSLADTQYF.

This rearrangement joins TRBV2 to TRBJ2-3; D is unresolved. This CDR3 comprises 16 residues. CDR1 and CDR2 (germline): SNHLY, FYNNEI. V was cut by 0 bases and J by 0 bases, with 10 bases left in between. The CDR3 coding sequence is TGTGCCAGCAGTGAAGCTTTGAGCGCTAGCACAGATACGCAGTATTTT. This translates into CASSEALSASTDTQYF.

V gene TRBV5-6 combines with J gene TRBJ2-2; D gene ambiguous. The V and J ends lost 1 base and 2 bases respectively, with 9 bases between them. CDR1 and CDR2 (germline): SGHDT, YYEEEE. The CDR3 has 15 residues. CDR3 DNA: TGTGCCAGCAGCTTGAATTCGAGAAACACCGGGGAGCTGTTTTTT. Translating it yields CASSLNSRNTGELFF.

The rearrangement uses TRBV27 and TRBJ2-7, with 7 nucleotides matching TRBD1. V lost 3 bases and J lost 2; bases outside the gene matches: 4. This CDR3 has 14 amino acids. From germline, CDR1 is MNHEY and CDR2 SMNVEV (reference sequence). The CDR3 DNA reads TGTGCCAGCAGTTTCCTGGGACAGACCTACGAGCAGTACTTC. Amino acid sequence: CASSFLGQTYEQYF.

The V gene is TRBV6-1, the J gene TRBJ1-2; D might be TRBD1 (5 bases). This CDR3 is 17 amino acids long. Germline CDR1 and CDR2: MNHNS and SASEGT. Between the trimmed V and J ends, which lost 2 bases and 4 bases, there was a span of 20 bases. The CDR3 loop is CASSEKGLWAQGYGYTF. The DNA of the CDR3 is TGTGCCAGCAGTGAAAAGGGTTTGTGGGCTCAGGGCTATGGCTACACCTTC.

The chain has TRBV9 and TRBJ1-2, with 9 bases identical to TRBD1. CDR3 length: 15 amino acids. Trimming at V came to 3 bases and at J to 0 bases, leaving 3 bases not matched to a gene. Germline V gene lookup returns CDR1 SGDLS and CDR2 YYNGEE. CDR3 in amino acids: CASSDGTGTNYGYTF. For the CDR3, the DNA is TGTGCCAGCAGCGATGGGACAGGGACTAACTATGGCTACACCTTC. The full variable domain, its missing parts supplied by reference TRBV9 and TRBJ1-2, is DSGVTQTPKHLITATGQRVTLRCSPRSGDLSVYWYQQSLDQGLQFLIQYYNGEERAKGNILERFSAQQFPDLHSELNLSSLELGDSALYFCASSDGTGTNYGYTFGSGTRLTVV.

The chain has TRBV27 and TRBJ1-2, with 12 positions matching TRBD1. The CDR3 extends over 15 amino acids. Germline lookup yields CDR1 MNHEY and CDR2 SMNVEV (reference sequence). V shed 5 bases and J 4 bases; nucleotides not matched to a gene: 5. For the CDR3, the DNA is TGTGCCAGCAGTCCGGGACAGGGGGCACCCTATGGCTACACCTTC. Amino acids: CASSPGQGAPYGYTF.

The V gene is TRBV7-2, the J gene TRBJ2-1; no reliable D call. CDR3 length: 12 residues. CDR1 and CDR2 from the germline V gene are SGHTA and FQGNSA. V was pared by 6 bases and J by 7 bases, with 10 bases between. CDR3 coding DNA: TGTGCCAGCAGACCCATACTTAATGAGCAGTTCTTC. As protein: CASRPILNEQFF.

The chain combines TRBV7-2 with TRBJ1-2; 7 bases match TRBD1. Germline CDR1 reads SGHTA; CDR2 reads FQGNSA. CDR3 length equals 14 residues. V was clipped by 0 bases and J by 7 bases; unmatched bases: 5. In DNA, the CDR3 is TGTGCCAGCAGCTTAGCGGTAGGGGGCGGTGGCTACACCTTC. Translated, it gives CASSLAVGGGGYTF.

V and J are TRBV7-8 and TRBJ2-5; 12 bases agree with TRBD2. This CDR3 is built from 16 residues. Germline trimming cut 4 bases from V and 4 bases from J; bases unmatched to any gene: 7. Germline V gives CDR1 SGHVS, CDR2 FQNEAQ. In DNA form, the CDR3 reads TGTGCCAGCAGCTACCCTAGCGGGGGGGTTTCAGAGACCCAGTACTTC. It encodes CASSYPSGGVSETQYF.

The chain has TRBV5-1 and TRBJ1-3; 10 bases are shared with TRBD1. CDR3 length equals 16 residues. Looked up from germline, CDR1 is SGHRS and CDR2 is YFSETQ. V shed 4 bases, J shed 4 bases, and the junction held 8 bases outside the gene matches. CDR3 sequence (DNA): TGCGCCAGCAGCCTATTCGGGACAGGGGCCGGAAACACCATATATTTT. Protein sequence: CASSLFGTGAGNTIYF.

The chain combines TRBV7-8 with TRBJ1-4; D is uncertain. CDR3 length equals 18 residues. Trimming cost V 2 bases and J 0 bases, with 16 bases left between them. The germline CDR1 and CDR2 sequences are SGHVS and FQNEAQ. The CDR3 loop is CASSLIRGQAATNEKLFF. CDR3 nucleotides: TGTGCCAGCAGCTTAATTCGTGGGCAGGCTGCAACTAATGAAAAACTGTTTTTT.

The genes are TRBV18 and TRBJ2-5, with D perhaps matching TRBD1 (5 bases). Trimming removed 0 bases from V and 2 bases from J, with 7 bases in between. The length of the CDR3 is 14 residues. The germline V gene has CDR1 KGHSH and CDR2 LQKENI. CDR3 sequence: CASSPPSGQETQYF. The CDR3 DNA follows: TGTGCCAGCTCACCACCATCAGGGCAAGAGACCCAGTACTTC.

The chain carries TRBV28 and TRBJ1-1; maybe TRBD1 (5 bases). Per germline, CDR1 MDHEN and CDR2 SYDVKM. V shed 2 bases and J shed 11 bases, with 12 bases lying between them. There are 12 residues in the CDR3. The CDR3 reads CASSLITGDAFF. The DNA of the CDR3 is TGTGCCAGCAGTTTAATCACGGGGGACGCTTTCTTT.

The CDR3 sequence: CAWSRGLGNTIYF. CDR3 nucleotides: TGTGCCTGGAGCCGGGGGCTCGGAAACACCATATATTTT. The chain combines TRBV30 with TRBJ1-3, with D perhaps matching TRBD1 (6 bases). Looked up from germline, CDR1 is GTSNPN and CDR2 is SVGIG (reference sequence). Trimming shortened V by 3 bases and J by 4 bases, and 10 bases separated the two germline ends. This CDR3 is built from 13 residues. Drawing the rest from reference TRBV30 and TRBJ1-3, the complete variable domain is SQTIHQWPATLVQPVGSPLSLECTVEGTSNPNLYWYRQAAGRGLQLLFYSVGIGQISSEVPQNLSASRPQDRQFILSSKKLLLSDSGFYLCAWSRGLGNTIYFGEGSWLTVV.

The rearrangement uses TRBV7-2 and TRBJ1-1, with 10 bases that match TRBD1. The germline V gene encodes CDR1 SGHTA and CDR2 FQGNSA. CDR3 length equals 14 residues. With 6 bases clipped from V and 5 bases from J, the junction kept 6 bases outside the gene matches. CDR3 amino acids: CASSWTGGGTEAFF. Written as DNA, the CDR3 is TGTGCCAGCAGTTGGACAGGGGGAGGAACTGAAGCTTTCTTT.

This clone was seen once. The V gene is TRBV7-8, the J gene TRBJ2-7; D is uncertain. Germline values: CDR1 SGHVS, CDR2 FQNEAQ. This CDR3 region has 13 residues. V was shortened by 6 bases and J by 2 bases, with 11 bases between the two germline ends. The DNA of the CDR3 is TGTGCCAGCAGTCCCCAAGTCACCTACGAGCAGTACTTC. Residues: CASSPQVTYEQYF.

The chain couples TRBV19 to TRBJ1-3; D ambiguous. V lost 9 bases to trimming and J lost 0 bases, with 15 bases between them. The CDR3 is made up of 15 amino acids. Germline V gives CDR1 LNHDA, CDR2 SQIVND (reference sequence). The DNA for the CDR3 is TGTGCCAGCTGCCTCCGGGCCTCCTCTGGAAACACCATATATTTT. Amino acid sequence: CASCLRASSGNTIYF.

This chain joins TRBV5-6 and TRBJ1-1; D not resolved. The CDR3 is 13 residues long. The V end lost 1 base, the J end lost 6 bases, and 10 bases lay between the germline ends. Germline V lookup: CDR1 SGHDT, CDR2 YYEEEE. CDR3 in amino acids: CASSLSVPPEAFF. CDR3 sequence (DNA): TGTGCCAGCAGCTTGTCTGTGCCCCCTGAAGCTTTCTTT. Filled out from reference TRBV5-6 and TRBJ1-1, the complete variable domain reads DAGVTQSPTHLIKTRGQQVTLRCSPKSGHDTVSWYQQALGQGPQFIFQYYEEEERQRGNFPDRFSGHQFPNYSSELNVNALLLGDSALYLCASSLSVPPEAFFGQGTRLTVV.

The chain uses TRBV6-1 and TRBJ2-3; 11 nucleotides align to TRBD2. This CDR3 has 13 amino acids. The V gene end was trimmed by 8 bases and the J gene end by 4 bases; junction bases not matched to a gene: 2. CDR1 and CDR2 (germline): MNHNS, SASEGT. The DNA of the CDR3 is TGTGCCAGCCTAGCGGGGGGTCCAGATACGCAGTATTTT. Its translation: CASLAGGPDTQYF.